This entry lists 5 T cell receptor beta chains sequenced from one sample in a study of cytomegalovirus exposure and HLA in healthy donors. The PCR contained 60 Vbeta and 13 Jbeta primers. Produced via immunoSEQ multiplex PCR; TCRdb's table is partial and in-frame only. The sample lists around 200,000 clones; approximately 85% were seen once. The specimen sequenced was PBMCs. These receptors all come from a woman aged 50 to 65 in good health and CMV-seronegative.

This chain connects TRBV18 to TRBJ1-1, with 10 bases matching TRBD1. The CDR3 has 15 amino acids. In germline, CDR1 is KGHSH, CDR2 LQKENI. V lost 2 bases, J lost 8 bases, and 8 bases stayed unmatched. CDR3 in amino acids: CASSPDRGLEGEAFF. CDR3 sequence (DNA): TGTGCCAGCTCACCAGACAGGGGGCTAGAAGGGGAAGCTTTCTTT.

V usage is TRBV6-1 and J usage is TRBJ1-5; D is unresolved. V was shortened by 3 bases and J by 0 bases, with 9 bases between the two germline ends. The CDR3 consists of 15 residues. Germline V gives CDR1 MNHNS, CDR2 SASEGT. In DNA form, the CDR3 reads TGTGCCAGCAGTGACGTCGGACTTAGCAATCAGCCCCAGCATTTT. Its protein is CASSDVGLSNQPQHF.

V gene TRBV6-4 combines with J gene TRBJ2-3; 10 bases agree with TRBD2. This CDR3 contains 15 residues. The ends lost 2 bases at V and 6 bases at J; junction bases unmatched: 5. CDR1 is MRHNA, CDR2 SNTAGT, per germline. The CDR3 coding sequence is TGTGCCAGCAGTGACAGAGCGGGAGGGCTGGATACGCAGTATTTT. Translation: CASSDRAGGLDTQYF.

The V gene is TRBV2, the J gene TRBJ2-5, with 8 nucleotides matching TRBD2. CDR3 length: 15 amino acids. J lost 4 bases, V lost 4 bases, and 8 bases had no gene match. Germline loops: CDR1 SNHLY, CDR2 FYNNEI. The CDR3 DNA sequence: TGTGCCAGCAGTGCAATTAGCGGGGTCGGAGAGACCCAGTACTTC. It encodes CASSAISGVGETQYF.

J is TRBJ1-4 and V is TRBV19; the D gene is possibly TRBD1 (6 bases). Trimming took off 4 bases at V and 0 bases at J, with 12 bases between the two ends. This CDR3 spans 16 amino acids. CDR1 LNHDA and CDR2 SQIVND come from the germline V gene (reference sequence). CDR3 sequence (DNA): TGTGCCAGTAGTACCCCTGCAGGGGCAACTAATGAAAAACTGTTTTTT. It codes for CASSTPAGATNEKLFF.